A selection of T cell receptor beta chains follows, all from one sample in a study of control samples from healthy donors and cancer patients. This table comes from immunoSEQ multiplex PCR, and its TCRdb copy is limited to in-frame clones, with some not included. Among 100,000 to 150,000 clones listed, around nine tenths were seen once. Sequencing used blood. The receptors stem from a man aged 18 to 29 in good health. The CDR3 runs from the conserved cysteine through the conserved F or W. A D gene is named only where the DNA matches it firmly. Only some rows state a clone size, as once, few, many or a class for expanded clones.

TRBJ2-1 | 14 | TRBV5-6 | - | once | CASSPTVVYNEQFF
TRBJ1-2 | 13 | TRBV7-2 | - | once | CASSLARDSRGYF
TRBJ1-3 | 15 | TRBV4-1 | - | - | CASSPAGTSGNTIYF
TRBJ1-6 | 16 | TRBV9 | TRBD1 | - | CASSVSPGQGNSPLHF
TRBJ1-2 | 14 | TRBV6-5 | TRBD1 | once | CASSPQGQVYGYTF
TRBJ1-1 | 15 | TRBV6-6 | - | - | CASSYATGRPTEAFF
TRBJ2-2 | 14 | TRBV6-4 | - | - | CASSDSFLTGELFF
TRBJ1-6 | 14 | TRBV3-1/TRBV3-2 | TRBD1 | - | CASSLDRGYSPLHF
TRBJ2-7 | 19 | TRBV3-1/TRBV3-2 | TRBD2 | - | CASKRPLYTSGGYPYEQYF
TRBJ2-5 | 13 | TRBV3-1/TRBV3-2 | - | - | CASTHWVGETQYF
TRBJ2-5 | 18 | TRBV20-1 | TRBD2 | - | CSASMVLAGDRPKETQYF
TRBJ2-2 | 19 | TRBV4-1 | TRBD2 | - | CASSQAGLAGGLRTGELFF
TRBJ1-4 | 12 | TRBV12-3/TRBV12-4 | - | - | CASSGPGGKLFF
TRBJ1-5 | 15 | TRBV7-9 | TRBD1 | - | CASSPEGQGNQPQHF
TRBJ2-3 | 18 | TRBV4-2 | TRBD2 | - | CASSQEEELAGGPDTQYF
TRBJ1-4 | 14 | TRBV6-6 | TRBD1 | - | CASSYLDRLEKLFF
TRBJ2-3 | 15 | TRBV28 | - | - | CASRGPQQGTDTQYF
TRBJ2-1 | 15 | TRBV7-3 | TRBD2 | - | CASSLTGLAGDEQFF
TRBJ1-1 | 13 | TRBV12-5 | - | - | CASGRGGNTEAFF
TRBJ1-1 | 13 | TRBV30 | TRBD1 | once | CAWRGTGNTEAFF
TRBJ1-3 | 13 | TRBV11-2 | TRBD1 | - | CASDRGLGNTIYF
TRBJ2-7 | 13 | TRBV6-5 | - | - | CASSFPGSYEQYF
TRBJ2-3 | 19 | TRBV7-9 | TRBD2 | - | CASSSPRTSGGRVTDTQYF
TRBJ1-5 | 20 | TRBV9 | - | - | CASSVTLVPMYRVSNQPQHF
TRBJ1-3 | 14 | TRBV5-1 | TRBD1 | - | CASSRTGDGNAIYF
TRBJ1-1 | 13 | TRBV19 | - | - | CASSDPQGGEAFF